The rows below give T cell receptor beta chains drawn from one sample of a study of blood T cell repertoires in COVID-19. Profiling relied on immunoSEQ multiplex PCR, and the TCRdb table lists in-frame clones only, not all of them. This table has about 360,000 clones, around 87% appearing once. Sequencing was done on a sample of peripheral blood. These receptors were collected from a human donor in a cohort sampled during active COVID-19. The CDR3 runs from the conserved cysteine through the conserved F or W. Fields, in order: D gene, J gene, V gene, CDR3 DNA, CDR3 protein. D genes are given only for firm matches.

-	TRBJ2-2	TRBV30	TGTGCCTGGGGACCGGGAACGAACACCGGGGAGCTGTTTTTT	CAWGPGTNTGELFF
-	TRBJ2-1	TRBV19	TGTGCCAGCAGCTCGCCGGGGGGCGCCCACAATGAGCAGTTCTTC	CASSSPGGAHNEQFF
TRBD1	TRBJ2-6	TRBV10-3	TGTGCCATCAGCGGAGGGACAGGGATCAGCTCTGGGGCCAACGTCCTGACTTTC	CAISGGTGISSGANVLTF
TRBD2	TRBJ2-1	TRBV27	TGTGCCAGCACTTCAGCGGGAGGGCCCTGGAATGAGCAGTTCTTC	CASTSAGGPWNEQFF
-	TRBJ2-4	TRBV28	TGTGCCAGCAATCGGGGTTTGGGGAACATTCAGTACTTC	CASNRGLGNIQYF
TRBD2	TRBJ2-2	TRBV18	TGTGCCAGCTCACCACCGGGGAGGGAGGACACCGGGGAGCTGTTTTTT	CASSPPGREDTGELFF
TRBD2	TRBJ2-1	TRBV19	TGTGCCAGTAGTGCCGGACTAGATTTCAACAATGAGCAGTTCTTC	CASSAGLDFNNEQFF
TRBD1	TRBJ2-7	TRBV9	TGTGCCAGCAGCGTAGAGCCAGGGGGCTACGAGCAGTACTTC	CASSVEPGGYEQYF
-	TRBJ1-3	TRBV9	TGTGCCAGCAGCAAACTTCAGGGGTCGGGAAACACCATATATTTT	CASSKLQGSGNTIYF
-	TRBJ2-1	TRBV2	TGTGCCAGCAGGTGGGGACTCCCCAATGAGCAGTTCTTC	CASRWGLPNEQFF
TRBD2	TRBJ2-1	TRBV29-1	TGCAGCTTTAGCGGGAGCTCCTACAATGAGCAGTTCTTC	CSFSGSSYNEQFF
-	TRBJ2-3	TRBV5-1	TGCGCCAGCAGCCCACTGAGGGGCACAGATACGCAGTATTTT	CASSPLRGTDTQYF
-	TRBJ1-4	TRBV10-2	TGCGCCAGCAGTGAGTCCGACCTTAGCCCGGGGAGTGAAAAACTGTTTTTT	CASSESDLSPGSEKLFF
TRBD2	TRBJ2-7	TRBV30	TGTGCCTGGAGTGTTGAGCGGGGGTCCTACGAGCAGTACTTC	CAWSVERGSYEQYF
TRBD2	TRBJ2-1	TRBV9	TGTGCCAGCAGCGTAGGGGCTAGCGGGGGGAATGAGCAGTTCTTC	CASSVGASGGNEQFF